This entry concerns a single T cell receptor beta chain. There is no known antigen for this receptor. It has no much larger one-base neighbor in the sample; base qualities were not kept. TCRbeta CDR3 regions were amplified from genomic DNA using the immunoSEQ Assay, a bias-controlled multiplex PCR. Per the authors' processing: The number of nucleated cells in each sample was estimated from the amplification of reference gene primers within the assay. To quantify the absolute abundance of each unique TCRbeta CDR3 rearrangement, sequence reads were collapsed and filtered. For each sample, productive Simpson clonality was calculated as the square root of Simpson's diversity index across productive rearrangements. The source is immuneACCESS, and TCRdb retained only in-frame sequences with V and J called. Part of the clones is not carried over; for the studies checked, unresolved V genes explain less than half of this, and the remainder is unexplained. The DNA gave D and trimming, while V, J and clone size come from that table. Within this sample are around 320,000 clones, with almost 90% of them counted one time only. Approximately 4.3% of the sample is in the top ten clones.

Enrolling through a virtual design, the prospective study's participants ranged in age from roughly 18 to 95 years and lived across some 22 United States geographic areas. To assign participants to cohorts, the prospective study relied on clinical history that participants themselves reported in a screening survey and a study questionnaire. In the prospective study, whole blood, serum and a nasopharyngeal or oropharyngeal swab were collected from each participant by mobile phlebotomists. Participants in the prospective study had the option to provide additional blood draws and questionnaires over a 2-month period. Before DNA extraction, blood samples from the prospective study were shipped at room temperature or frozen. The data were taken from a study of blood T cell repertoires in COVID-19 (dated by TCRdb to the early 2020s). As for the study more broadly: The collaborator samples originated in the United States, Italy and Spain and spanned the acute and convalescent phases of COVID-19. The prospective study material was composed of cDNA or gDNA derived from T cells, B-cell-depleted T cells, or PBMCs. Deeply sampled blood TCRbeta repertoires from subjects exposed to, actively infected with, or recovered from COVID-19 were included in the dataset. A freely available public database, intended as a resource for researchers studying the immune response to SARS-CoV-2, is where the repertoires were released. The samples were drawn from the first 160 participants of the ongoing ImmuneRACE study and from more than 1,000 subjects provided by 6 global collaborators. The sample metadata nearly always contained a de-identified subject ID, COVID-19 status, age in years and sex. Where available, HLA class I and class II types were obtained from metadata supplied by the sample provider rather than from assay-based typing. Results and caveats for the whole study, not just this receptor: The quantity of clinical and demographic metadata differed by source and by participant and was supplied without curation.

A distance of 9 bases separates the germline ends of V and J, which lose 1 base and 5 bases respectively. From cysteine to phenylalanine, the CDR3 is 14 amino acids long. Only the CDR3 DNA is retained, 42 bases long and in frame from the first base. The germline V gene (reference sequence) specifies SEHNR as CDR1 and FQNEAQ as CDR2. This sequence uses TRBV7-9 and TRBJ1-5; 5 matching bases give a weak D call of TRBD1. This receptor was taken from a woman aged 18-29 years with acute COVID-19. The sample taken for sequencing was PBMCs or T cells enriched from blood (not recorded which). This receptor carries the CDR3 CASSLGDWDQPQHF. The sequenced DNA: TGTGCCAGCAGCTTAGGGGACTGGGATCAGCCCCAGCATTTT.